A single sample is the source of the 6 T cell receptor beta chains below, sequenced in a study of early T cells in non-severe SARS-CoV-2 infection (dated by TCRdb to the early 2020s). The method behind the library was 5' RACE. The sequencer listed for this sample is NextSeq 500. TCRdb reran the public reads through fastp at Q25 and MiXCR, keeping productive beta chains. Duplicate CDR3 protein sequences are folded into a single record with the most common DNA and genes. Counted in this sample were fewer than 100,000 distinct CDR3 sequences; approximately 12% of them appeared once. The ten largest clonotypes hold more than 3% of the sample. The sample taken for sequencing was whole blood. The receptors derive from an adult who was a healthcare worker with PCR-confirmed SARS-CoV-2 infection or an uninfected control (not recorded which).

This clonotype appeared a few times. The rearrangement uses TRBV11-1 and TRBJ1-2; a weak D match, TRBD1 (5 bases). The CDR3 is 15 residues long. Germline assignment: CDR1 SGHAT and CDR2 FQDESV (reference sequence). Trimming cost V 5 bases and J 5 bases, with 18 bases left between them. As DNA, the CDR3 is TGTGCCAGCAGCCGGGACCATCGAAGTGGTTATGGCTACACCTTC. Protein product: CASSRDHRSGYGYTF.

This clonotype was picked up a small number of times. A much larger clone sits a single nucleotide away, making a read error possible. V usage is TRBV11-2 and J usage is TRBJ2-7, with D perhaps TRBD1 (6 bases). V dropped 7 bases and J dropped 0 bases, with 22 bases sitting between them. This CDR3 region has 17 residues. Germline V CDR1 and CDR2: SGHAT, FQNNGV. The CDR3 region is CASNSAPRGKSSYEQYF. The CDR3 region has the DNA TGTGCCAGCAACTCCGCTCCTAGGGGGAAGAGCTCCTACGAGCAGTACTTC. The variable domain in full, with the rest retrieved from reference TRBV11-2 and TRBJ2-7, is EAGVAQSPRYKIIEKRQSVAFWCNPISGHATLYWYQQILGQGPKLLIQFQNNGVVDDSQLPKDRFSAERLKGVDSTLKIQPAKLEDSAVYLCASNSAPRGKSSYEQYFGPGTRLTVT.

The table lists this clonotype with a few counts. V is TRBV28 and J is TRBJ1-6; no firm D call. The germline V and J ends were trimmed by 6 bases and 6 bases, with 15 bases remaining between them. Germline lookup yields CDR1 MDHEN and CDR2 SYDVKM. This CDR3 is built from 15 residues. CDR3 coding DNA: TGTGCCAGCAGCCCGCGCGCGGGAAGTAATTCACCCCTCCACTTT. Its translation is CASSPRAGSNSPLHF.

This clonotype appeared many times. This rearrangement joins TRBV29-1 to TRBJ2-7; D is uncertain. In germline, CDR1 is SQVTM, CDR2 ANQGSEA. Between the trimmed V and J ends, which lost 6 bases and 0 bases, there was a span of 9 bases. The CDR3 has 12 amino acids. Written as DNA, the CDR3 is TGCAGCGTCCGACACAGCTCCTACGAGCAGTACTTC. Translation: CSVRHSSYEQYF.

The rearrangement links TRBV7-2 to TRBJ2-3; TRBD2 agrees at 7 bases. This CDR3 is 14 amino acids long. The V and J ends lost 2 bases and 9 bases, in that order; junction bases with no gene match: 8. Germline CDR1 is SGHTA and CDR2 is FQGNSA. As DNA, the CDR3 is TGTGCCAGCAGCTTAAATCGACTAGCCCAGACGCAGTATTTT. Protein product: CASSLNRLAQTQYF.

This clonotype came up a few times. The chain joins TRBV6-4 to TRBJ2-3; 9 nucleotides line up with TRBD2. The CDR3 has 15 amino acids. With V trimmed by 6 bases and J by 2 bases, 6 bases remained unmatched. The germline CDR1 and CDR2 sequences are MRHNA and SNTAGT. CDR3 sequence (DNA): TGTGCCAGCAGCCAAGGACTAGCGAACACAGATACGCAGTATTTT. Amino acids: CASSQGLANTDTQYF.